The 12 T cell receptor beta chains in this list originate from one sample, sequenced in a study of T cells in Graves' hyperthyroidism and ophthalmopathy. Authors of the study amplified TCR beta CDR3 regions from RNA transcripts. In the first-round RT-PCR of the TCR CDR3, the HTBI primer set was used. TCRdb re-derived calls from the multiplex PCR reads in MiXCR, one entry per CDR3 protein. The table lists approximately 630,000 distinct CDR3 sequences, about 17% of them singletons. The material sequenced was blood. These receptors originate from a woman in her twenties or thirties with Graves' hyperthyroidism.

This clonotype was seen many times. V gene TRBV28 combines with J gene TRBJ2-1, with 7 bases identical to TRBD2. CDR3 length: 17 residues. V trimming: 5 bases; J trimming: 4 bases; junction bases outside the gene matches: 14. Germline V lookup: CDR1 MDHEN, CDR2 SYDVKM. The CDR3 spells CASSNSGSRGFYNEQFF. CDR3 sequence (DNA): TGTGCCAGCAGTAATAGCGGGTCGAGGGGATTTTACAATGAGCAGTTCTTC. Filled out from reference TRBV28 and TRBJ2-1, the complete variable domain reads DVKVTQSSRYLVKRTGEKVFLECVQDMDHENMFWYRQDPGLGLRLIYFSYDVKMKEKGDIPEGYSVSREKKERFSLILESASTNQTSMYLCASSNSGSRGFYNEQFFGPGTRLTVL.

This clonotype came up many times. This sequence joins TRBV20-1 and TRBJ1-2, with a weak D call TRBD1 (5 bases). V was cut by 5 bases and J by 5 bases, with 18 bases left in between. Germline CDR1 reads DFQATT; CDR2 reads SNEGSKA (reference sequence). The CDR3 sequence is 14 residues long. CDR3 protein: CSARVVQGRYGYTF. In DNA, the CDR3 is TGCAGTGCTCGGGTCGTTCAGGGTCGGTATGGCTACACCTTC.

This clonotype has a handful of counts. The chain couples TRBV19 to TRBJ2-1; unclear D gene. In germline, CDR1 is LNHDA, CDR2 SQIVND (reference sequence). The V gene lost 5 bases and the J gene lost 4 bases, with 15 bases spanning the gap. This CDR3 is built from 15 residues. The CDR3 region is CASSARTKPYNEQFF. In DNA, the CDR3 is TGTGCCAGTAGTGCCCGGACCAAACCTTACAATGAGCAGTTCTTC. The variable domain in full, with the rest retrieved from reference TRBV19 and TRBJ2-1, is DGGITQSPKYLFRKEGQNVTLSCEQNLNHDAMYWYRQDPGQGLRLIYYSQIVNDFQKGDIAEGYSVSREKKESFPLTVTSAQKNPTAFYLCASSARTKPYNEQFFGPGTRLTVL.

As for this clonotype: A clone one base away is much larger, so this may be a read error. The CDR3 nucleotides read TGCACCAGCAGCTTGTTACCCGGGGCCGAGACCCAGTACTTC. It translates to CTSSLLPGAETQYF. V and J are TRBV5-1 and TRBJ2-5, with D perhaps assigned TRBD1 or TRBD2 (5 bases each). The CDR3 is made up of 14 amino acids. Germline CDR1 is SGHRS and CDR2 is YFSETQ.

For this clonotype: With a much larger clone just one base away, this may be a read error. V and J are TRBV7-8 and TRBJ2-7, with 8 bases fitting TRBD2. V shed 4 bases and J 5 bases; nucleotides not matched to a gene: 19. The germline gives CDR1 SGHVS, CDR2 FQNEAQ. The CDR3 contains 18 residues. The CDR3 DNA sequence: TGTGCCAGCAGCTCACAGCCCCCGGGACCAGCGGGAGCCCACGAGCAGTACTTC. Amino acids: CASSSQPPGPAGAHEQYF. Drawing the rest from reference TRBV7-8 and TRBJ2-7, the complete variable domain is GAGVSQSPRYKVAKRGQDVALRCDPISGHVSLFWYQQALGQGPEFLTYFQNEAQLDKSGLPSDRFFAERPEGSVSTLKIQRTQQEDSAVYLCASSSQPPGPAGAHEQYFGPGTRLTVT.

With regard to this clonotype: Compared with germline, one end of the junction differs, possibly owing to a read error. The chain joins TRBV9 to TRBJ1-6; D might be TRBD1 (6 bases). The CDR3 consists of 14 residues. Germline V gene data show CDR1 as SGDLS and CDR2 as YYNGEE. The CDR3 protein is CTSSARTVNSPLHF. CDR3 nucleotide sequence: TGTACCAGCAGCGCCAGGACAGTTAATTCACCCCTCCACTTT.

This clonotype was observed many times. Here the CDR3 reads CSARPNRVEQYF. CDR3 bases: TGCAGTGCTAGACCAAACAGGGTGGAGCAGTACTTC. The chain carries TRBV20-1 and TRBJ2-7; D possibly corresponds to TRBD1 (6 bases). Trimming shortened V by 2 bases and J by 7 bases, and 12 bases separated the two germline ends. CDR3 length equals 12 residues. The germline gives CDR1 DFQATT, CDR2 SNEGSKA (reference sequence).

To note about this clonotype: Given a much more abundant clone one base away, this may be a read error. This chain connects TRBV20-1 to TRBJ2-7, with no clear D. V was clipped by 2 bases and J by 5 bases, with 22 bases between them. Germline V gene data show CDR1 as DFQATT and CDR2 as SNEGSKA (reference sequence). CDR3 length equals 16 residues. In DNA form, the CDR3 reads TGCAGTGCTAGAAGACCCAGCTACCCCCCTTCCCACGAGCAGTACTTC. Translation: CSARRPSYPPSHEQYF.

In this sample, this clonotype turned up many times. The CDR3 DNA reads TGTGCCAGCAGCTTTAGGGGTCTCAGCACAGATACGCAGTATTTT. It yields the protein CASSFRGLSTDTQYF. This sequence joins TRBV11-2 and TRBJ2-3; weak D call: TRBD1 (5 bases). Trimming took off 3 bases at V and 0 bases at J, with 10 bases between the two ends. Germline CDR1 SGHAT, CDR2 FQNNGV. The CDR3 has 15 amino acids.

The sample holds many counts of this clonotype. The genes are TRBV7-9 and TRBJ1-2; D perhaps matches TRBD1 (6 bases). Trimming left V 2 bases short and J 2 bases short, with 12 bases between. Germline V gene data show CDR1 as SEHNR and CDR2 as FQNEAQ (reference sequence). The CDR3 covers 15 residues. CDR3: CASSLQGIGNYGYTF. The DNA for the CDR3 is TGTGCCAGCAGCTTACAGGGGATTGGCAACTATGGCTACACCTTC. Full variable domain (outside the CDR3, taken from reference TRBV7-9 and TRBJ1-2): DTGVSQNPRHKITKRGQNVTFRCDPISEHNRLYWYRQTLGQGPEFLTYFQNEAQLEKSRLLSDRFSAERPKGSFSTLEIQRTEQGDSAMYLCASSLQGIGNYGYTFGSGTRLTVV.

This clonotype has only a few counts. J is TRBJ2-7 and V is TRBV9; 8 bases match TRBD1. The V gene's germline CDR1 is SGDLS and CDR2 YYNGEE. This CDR3 is built from 15 residues. The junction had 6 bases not matched to a gene; V was cut back by 0 bases and J by 4 bases. The CDR3 DNA reads as TGTGCCAGCAGCGTAGCTGGCCAGGGGGCTTACGAGCAGTACTTC. Translated: CASSVAGQGAYEQYF.

This clonotype was detected only a few times. The chain recombines TRBV6-5 with TRBJ1-1, with D perhaps TRBD1 (5 bases). The CDR3 consists of 14 residues. Germline V gene lookup returns CDR1 MNHEY and CDR2 SVGAGI. Trimming stripped 0 bases from V and 8 bases from J, with 13 bases between. The CDR3 is CASSYSDMGDEAFF. CDR3 DNA: TGTGCCAGCAGTTACTCGGATATGGGGGACGAAGCTTTCTTT.